This T cell receptor beta chain emerged from a study of shared clonotypes between healthy human individuals. Remarks on this clone: Its specificity is not known.

Several immunoSEQ 96-well plates shared each subset's DNA, each plate a replicate. In the study's own analysis: ImmunoSEQ output held junction-only sequences without quality scores, so filtering differed. Profiling relied on immunoSEQ multiplex PCR, and the TCRdb table lists in-frame clones only, not all of them. V, J and clone size were drawn from that table, and D and trimming were deduced from the DNA. The sample carries roughly 1,500,000 clones, around 98% recorded once. Whole-study results and caveats: Large depth notwithstanding, sorted-subset sequencing proved incomplete by rarefaction.

Losses at the gene ends were 5 bases for V and 10 bases for J; bases not matched to a gene: 8. Germline V lookup: CDR1 MNHEY, CDR2 SVGAGI. The CDR3 runs to 15 residues. This rearrangement joins TRBV6-5 to TRBJ2-1; TRBD2 agrees at 13 bases. This clonotype was obtained from a man between 25 and 39 years old in good health. Sequenced input: naive CD4+ T cells sorted from blood. Described subset: CD45RA+ positively selected. CDR3 residues: CASSRTSGSGREQFF. For the CDR3, the DNA is TGTGCCAGCAGTAGGACTAGCGGGAGTGGAAGAGAGCAGTTCTTC.